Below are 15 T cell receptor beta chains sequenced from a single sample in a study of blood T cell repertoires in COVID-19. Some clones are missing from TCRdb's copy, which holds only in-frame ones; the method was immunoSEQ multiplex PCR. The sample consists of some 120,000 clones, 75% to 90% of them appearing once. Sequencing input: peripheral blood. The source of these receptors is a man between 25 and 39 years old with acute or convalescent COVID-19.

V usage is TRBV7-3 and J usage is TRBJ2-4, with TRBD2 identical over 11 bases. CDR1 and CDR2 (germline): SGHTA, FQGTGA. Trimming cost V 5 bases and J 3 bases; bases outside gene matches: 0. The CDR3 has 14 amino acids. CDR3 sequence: CASSTSGGKNIQYF. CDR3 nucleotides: TGTGCCAGCAGCACTAGCGGGGGCAAAAACATTCAGTACTTC.

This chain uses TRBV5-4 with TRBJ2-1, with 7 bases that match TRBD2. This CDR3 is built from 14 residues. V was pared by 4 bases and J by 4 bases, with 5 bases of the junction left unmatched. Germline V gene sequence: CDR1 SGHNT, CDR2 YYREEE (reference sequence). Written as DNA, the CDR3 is TGTGCCAGCAGCGTTCTAGCGGAGTACAATGAGCAGTTCTTC. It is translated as CASSVLAEYNEQFF.

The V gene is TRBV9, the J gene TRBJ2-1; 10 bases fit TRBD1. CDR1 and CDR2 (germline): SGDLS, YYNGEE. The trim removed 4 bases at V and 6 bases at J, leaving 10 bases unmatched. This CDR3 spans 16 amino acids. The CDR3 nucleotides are TGTGCCAGCAGCCCGCATGGGACAGGGGAATCCAATGAGCAGTTCTTC. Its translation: CASSPHGTGESNEQFF.

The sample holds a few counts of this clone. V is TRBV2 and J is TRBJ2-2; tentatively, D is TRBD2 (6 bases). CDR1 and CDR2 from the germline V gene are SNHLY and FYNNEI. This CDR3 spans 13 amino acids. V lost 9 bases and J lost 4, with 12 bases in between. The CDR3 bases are TGTGCCAGTCAATTTAGCGGCACCGGGGAGCTGTTTTTT. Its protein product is CASQFSGTGELFF.

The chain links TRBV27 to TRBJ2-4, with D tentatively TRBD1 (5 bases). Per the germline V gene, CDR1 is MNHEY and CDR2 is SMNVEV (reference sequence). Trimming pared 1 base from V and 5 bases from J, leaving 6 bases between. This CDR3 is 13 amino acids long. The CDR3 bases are TGTGCCAGCAGTTTATTAGGGGAAAACATTCAGTACTTC. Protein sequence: CASSLLGENIQYF.

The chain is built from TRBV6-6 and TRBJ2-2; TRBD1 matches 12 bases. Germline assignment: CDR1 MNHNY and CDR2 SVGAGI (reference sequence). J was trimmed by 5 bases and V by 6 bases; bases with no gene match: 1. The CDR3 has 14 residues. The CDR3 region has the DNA TGTGCCAGCAGGGGACAGGGGGCAACCGGGGAGCTGTTTTTT. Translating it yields CASRGQGATGELFF.

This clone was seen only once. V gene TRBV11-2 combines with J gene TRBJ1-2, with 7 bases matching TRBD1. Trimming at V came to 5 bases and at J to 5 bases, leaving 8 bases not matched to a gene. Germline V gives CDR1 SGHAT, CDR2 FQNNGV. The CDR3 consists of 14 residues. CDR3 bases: TGTGCCAGCAGCCCAGTGGGACAGCATTATGGCTACACCTTC. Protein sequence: CASSPVGQHYGYTF.

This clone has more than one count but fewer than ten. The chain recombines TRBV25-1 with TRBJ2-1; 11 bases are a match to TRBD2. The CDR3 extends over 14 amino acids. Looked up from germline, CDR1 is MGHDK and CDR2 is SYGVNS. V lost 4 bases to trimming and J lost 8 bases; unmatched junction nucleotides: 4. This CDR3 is CASSGLLAGDEQFF. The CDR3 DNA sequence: TGTGCCAGCAGTGGTTTACTAGCGGGAGATGAGCAGTTCTTC.

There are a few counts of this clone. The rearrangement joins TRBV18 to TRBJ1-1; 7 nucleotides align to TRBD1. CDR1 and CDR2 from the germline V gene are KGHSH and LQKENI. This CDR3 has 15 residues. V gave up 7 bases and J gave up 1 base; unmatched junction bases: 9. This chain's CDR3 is CASCVDRAQNTEAFF. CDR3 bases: TGTGCCAGCTGCGTCGACAGGGCTCAGAACACTGAAGCTTTCTTT.

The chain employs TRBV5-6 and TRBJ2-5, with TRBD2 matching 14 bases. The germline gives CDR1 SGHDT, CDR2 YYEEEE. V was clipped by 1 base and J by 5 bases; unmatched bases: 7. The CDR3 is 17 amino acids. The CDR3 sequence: CASSLLRTSGGSETQYF. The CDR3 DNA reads TGTGCCAGCAGCTTGTTGAGGACTAGCGGGGGGTCTGAGACCCAGTACTTC.

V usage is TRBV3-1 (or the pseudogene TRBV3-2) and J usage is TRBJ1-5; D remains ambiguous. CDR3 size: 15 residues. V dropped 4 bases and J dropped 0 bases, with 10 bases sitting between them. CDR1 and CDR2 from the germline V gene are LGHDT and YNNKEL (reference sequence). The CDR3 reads CASSPGVASNQPQHF. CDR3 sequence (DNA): TGTGCCAGCAGCCCCGGAGTGGCTAGCAATCAGCCCCAGCATTTT.

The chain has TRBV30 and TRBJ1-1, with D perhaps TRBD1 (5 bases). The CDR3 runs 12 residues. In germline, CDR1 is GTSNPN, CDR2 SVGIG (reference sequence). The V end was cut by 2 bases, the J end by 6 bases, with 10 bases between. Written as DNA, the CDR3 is TGTGCCTGGAGTTGGGGCTCGGCTGAAGCTTTCTTT. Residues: CAWSWGSAEAFF.

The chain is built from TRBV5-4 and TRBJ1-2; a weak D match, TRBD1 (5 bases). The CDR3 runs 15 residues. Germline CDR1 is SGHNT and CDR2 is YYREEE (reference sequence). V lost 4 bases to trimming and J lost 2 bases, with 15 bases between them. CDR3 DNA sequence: TGTGCCAGCAGCCCGACACCTGCAGGGAACTATGGCTACACCTTC. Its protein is CASSPTPAGNYGYTF.

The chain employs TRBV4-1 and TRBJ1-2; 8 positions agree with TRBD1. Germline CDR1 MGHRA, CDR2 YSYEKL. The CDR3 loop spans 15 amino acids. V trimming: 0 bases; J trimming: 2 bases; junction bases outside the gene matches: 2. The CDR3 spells CASSQEPGGNYGYTF. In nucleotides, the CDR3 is TGCGCCAGCAGCCAAGAACCAGGGGGCAACTATGGCTACACCTTC.

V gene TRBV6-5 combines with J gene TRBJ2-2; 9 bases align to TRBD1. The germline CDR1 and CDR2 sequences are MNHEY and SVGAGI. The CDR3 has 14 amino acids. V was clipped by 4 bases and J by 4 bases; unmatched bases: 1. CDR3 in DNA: TGTGCCAGCAGTTGGGGACAGGGCACCGGGGAGCTGTTTTTT. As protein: CASSWGQGTGELFF.